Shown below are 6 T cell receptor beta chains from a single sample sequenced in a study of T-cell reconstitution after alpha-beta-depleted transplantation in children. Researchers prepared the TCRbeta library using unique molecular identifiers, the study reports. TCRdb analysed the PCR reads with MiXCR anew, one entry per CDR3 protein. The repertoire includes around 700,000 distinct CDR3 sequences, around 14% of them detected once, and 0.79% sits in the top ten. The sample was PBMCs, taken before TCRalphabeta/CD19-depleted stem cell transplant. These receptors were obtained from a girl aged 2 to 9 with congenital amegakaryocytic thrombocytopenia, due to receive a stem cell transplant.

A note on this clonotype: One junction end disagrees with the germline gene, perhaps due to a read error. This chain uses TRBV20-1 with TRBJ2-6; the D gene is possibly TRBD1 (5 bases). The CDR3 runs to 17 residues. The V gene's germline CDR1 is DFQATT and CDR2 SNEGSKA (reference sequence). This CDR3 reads CCASLSAGHSGANVLTF. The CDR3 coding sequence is TGCTGTGCTAGTTTATCCGCAGGACACTCTGGGGCCAACGTCCTGACTTTC.

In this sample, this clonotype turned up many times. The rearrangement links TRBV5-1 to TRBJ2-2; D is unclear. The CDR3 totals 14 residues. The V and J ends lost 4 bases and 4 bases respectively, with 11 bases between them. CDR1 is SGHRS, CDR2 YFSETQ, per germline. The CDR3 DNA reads TGCGCCAGCAGCCACGACTTTTTCACCGGGGAGCTGTTTTTT. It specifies CASSHDFFTGELFF.

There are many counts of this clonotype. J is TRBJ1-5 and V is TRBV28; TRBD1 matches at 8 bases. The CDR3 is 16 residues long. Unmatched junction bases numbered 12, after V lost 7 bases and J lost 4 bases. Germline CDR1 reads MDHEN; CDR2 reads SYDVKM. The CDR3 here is CASIGYDRGPNQPQHF. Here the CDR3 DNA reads TGTGCCAGCATCGGCTACGACAGGGGTCCAAATCAGCCCCAGCATTTT.

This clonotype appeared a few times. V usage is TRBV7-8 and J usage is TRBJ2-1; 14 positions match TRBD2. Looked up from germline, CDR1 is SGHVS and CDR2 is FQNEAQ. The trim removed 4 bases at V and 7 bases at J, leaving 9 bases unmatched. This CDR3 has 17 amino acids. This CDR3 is CASSYAGLAGVGNEQFF. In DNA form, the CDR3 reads TGTGCCAGCAGCTATGCGGGACTAGCGGGAGTGGGAAATGAGCAGTTCTTC. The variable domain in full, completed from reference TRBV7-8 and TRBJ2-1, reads GAGVSQSPRYKVAKRGQDVALRCDPISGHVSLFWYQQALGQGPEFLTYFQNEAQLDKSGLPSDRFFAERPEGSVSTLKIQRTQQEDSAVYLCASSYAGLAGVGNEQFFGPGTRLTVL.

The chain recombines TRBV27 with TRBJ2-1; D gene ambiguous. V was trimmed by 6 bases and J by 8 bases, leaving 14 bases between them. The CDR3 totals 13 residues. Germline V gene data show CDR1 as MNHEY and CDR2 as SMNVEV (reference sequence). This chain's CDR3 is CASSPASAHEQFF. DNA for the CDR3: TGTGCCAGCAGCCCCGCCAGCGCCCATGAGCAGTTCTTC.

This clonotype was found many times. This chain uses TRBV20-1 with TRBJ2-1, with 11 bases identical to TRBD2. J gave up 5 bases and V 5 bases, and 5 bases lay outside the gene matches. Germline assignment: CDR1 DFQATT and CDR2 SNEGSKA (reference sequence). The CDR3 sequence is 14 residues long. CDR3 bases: TGCAGTGCTCTACTAGCGGGAGACCACAATGAGCAGTTCTTC. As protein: CSALLAGDHNEQFF.